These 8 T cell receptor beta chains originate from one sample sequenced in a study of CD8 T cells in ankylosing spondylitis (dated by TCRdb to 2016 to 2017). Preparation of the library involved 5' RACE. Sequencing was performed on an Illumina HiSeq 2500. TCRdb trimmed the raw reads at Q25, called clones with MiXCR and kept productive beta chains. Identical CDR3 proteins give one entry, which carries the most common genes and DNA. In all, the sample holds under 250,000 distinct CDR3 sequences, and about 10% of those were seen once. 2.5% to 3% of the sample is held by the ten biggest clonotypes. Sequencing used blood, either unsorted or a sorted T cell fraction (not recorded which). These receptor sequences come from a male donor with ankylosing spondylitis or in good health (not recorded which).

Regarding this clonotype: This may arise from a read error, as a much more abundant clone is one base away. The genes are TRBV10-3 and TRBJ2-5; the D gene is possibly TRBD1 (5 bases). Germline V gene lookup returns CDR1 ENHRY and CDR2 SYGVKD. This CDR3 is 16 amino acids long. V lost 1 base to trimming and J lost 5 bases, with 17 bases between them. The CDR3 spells CAISEFRSQAVETQYF. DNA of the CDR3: TGTGCCATCAGTGAGTTTAGGTCACAGGCGGTGGAGACCCAGTACTTC.

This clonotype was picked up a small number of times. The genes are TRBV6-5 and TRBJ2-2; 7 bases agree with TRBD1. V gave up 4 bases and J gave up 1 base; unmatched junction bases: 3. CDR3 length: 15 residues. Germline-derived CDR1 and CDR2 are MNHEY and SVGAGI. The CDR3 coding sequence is TGTGCCAGCAGTTCGACAGGGTTGAACACCGGGGAGCTGTTTTTT. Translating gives CASSSTGLNTGELFF.

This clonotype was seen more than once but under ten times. Here the CDR3 reads CASSYGLAGVYEQYF. The CDR3 DNA follows: TGTGCCAGCAGTTACGGGCTAGCGGGGGTTTACGAGCAGTACTTC. The chain carries TRBV6-5 and TRBJ2-7, with TRBD2 matching 10 bases. Germline loops: CDR1 MNHEY, CDR2 SVGAGI. The J segment lost 4 bases and the V segment lost 2 bases, leaving 5 bases of the junction unmatched. The CDR3 totals 15 residues.

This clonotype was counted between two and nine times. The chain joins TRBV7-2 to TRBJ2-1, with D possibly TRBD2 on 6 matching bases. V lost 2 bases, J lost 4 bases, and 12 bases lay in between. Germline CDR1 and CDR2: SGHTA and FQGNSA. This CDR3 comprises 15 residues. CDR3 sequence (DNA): TGTGCCAGCAGCTTAATCCAGGGAGGTTACAATGAGCAGTTCTTC. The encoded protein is CASSLIQGGYNEQFF.

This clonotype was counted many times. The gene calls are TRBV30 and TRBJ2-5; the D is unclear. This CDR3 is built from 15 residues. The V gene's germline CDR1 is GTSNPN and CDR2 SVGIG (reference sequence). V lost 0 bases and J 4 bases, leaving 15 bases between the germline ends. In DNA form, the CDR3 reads TGTGCCTGGAGTGTAGGGTCCAGGAACGGAGAGACCCAGTACTTC. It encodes CAWSVGSRNGETQYF.

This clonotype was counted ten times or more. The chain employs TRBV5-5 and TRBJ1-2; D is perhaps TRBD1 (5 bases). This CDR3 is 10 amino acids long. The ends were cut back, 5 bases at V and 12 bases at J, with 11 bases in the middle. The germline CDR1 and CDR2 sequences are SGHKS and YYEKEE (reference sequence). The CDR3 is CASSRDSHTF. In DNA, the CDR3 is TGTGCCAGCAGTAGAGACAGCCACACCTTC.

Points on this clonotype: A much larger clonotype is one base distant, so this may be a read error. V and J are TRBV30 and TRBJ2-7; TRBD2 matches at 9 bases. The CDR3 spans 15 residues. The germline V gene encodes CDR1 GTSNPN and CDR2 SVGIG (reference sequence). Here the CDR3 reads CVWSVRREGSYEQYF. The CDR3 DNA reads TGTGTCTGGAGTGTGAGGCGGGAGGGGTCCTACGAGCAGTACTTC.

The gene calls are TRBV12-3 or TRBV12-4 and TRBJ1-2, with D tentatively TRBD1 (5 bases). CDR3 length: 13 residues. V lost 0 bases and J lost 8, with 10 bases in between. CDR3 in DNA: TGTGCCAGCAGTTTAGCGGGGGTGGGCGGCTACACCTTC. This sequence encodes CASSLAGVGGYTF.